The text below deals with one T cell receptor beta chain. This clonotype was observed many times. Its specific antigen is unknown. Within one base of it there is no much larger clone, and no base qualities were kept. This entry is derived from a study of early T cells in non-severe SARS-CoV-2 infection (dated by TCRdb to about 2021). About the full investigation: TCR sequencing used bulk RNA from unsorted whole blood, so alpha and beta chains could not be paired. Study-wide findings and limitations: VDJdb matching was skewed toward anti-spike CD8 responses and likely underestimated virus-specific expansions by missing private and CD4 specificities.

Set within a cohort of healthcare workers in London, UK, this nested case-control study involved weekly PCR testing of nasopharyngeal swabs along with blood sampling. Healthcare workers were recruited between 23 and 31 March 2020, during the week of the UK lockdown, and were followed weekly for up to about 15 weeks. As encoded in the germline V gene (reference sequence), CDR1 is SEHNR while CDR2 is FQNEAQ. V is cut by 6 bases and J by 6 bases, and the space between the germline ends is 5 bases. The CDR3 starts with the cysteine, ends with the phenylalanine, and has 10 residues. This entry keeps only the CDR3 DNA: 30 bases, framed from base 1. The receptor library was made with 5' RACE. The sequencing machine was a NextSeq 500. The TCR library protocol attached unique molecular identifiers to individual cDNA molecules to correct for sequencing error and PCR bias. Both TCR alpha and beta chains were sequenced, and tight co-correlation was observed between alpha and beta sequence abundances in each sample. As for the authors' bioinformatics: Decombinator V4 was used to perform V gene, J gene and CDR3 annotation of TCR sequences. Expanded TCRs were defined as changing significantly between any two time points under a Poisson model with p below 0.0001. TCR abundances were normalised to the total number of TCRs sequenced per sample and expressed as counts per million. MAIT TCRs were defined by TRAV1-2 paired with TRAJ12, TRAJ20 or TRAJ33, and iNKT TCRs by TRAV10 paired with TRAJ18. A search of VDJdb, accessed on 1 November 2021, was run for TCRs annotated to CMV, EBV and SARS-CoV-2, with TCRs annotated for multiple antigens excluded. TCRdb reprocessing: public reads trimmed at Q25 with fastp, clones called with MiXCR, in-frame beta chains kept. Rows matching on CDR3 protein sequence are summarized as one entry with the most common DNA and genes. TCRdb, not the original authors, processed these V and J calls. A total of 70,000 to 80,000 distinct CDR3 sequences appear in this sample, about an eighth of them only once. The top ten constitute 2.7% of the sample.

Rearrangement joined TRBV7-9 to TRBJ1-1, with the D gene not clear enough to name. This sample comprised whole blood, obtained at baseline. This TCR was recovered from an adult who was a healthcare worker with PCR-confirmed SARS-CoV-2 infection or an uninfected control (not recorded which). The CDR3 protein is CASRAAEAFF. In nucleotide form, the sequence is TGTGCCAGCAGGGCTGCTGAAGCTTTCTTT.